The clone carrying this T cell receptor (beta chain) was seen a few times. Its antigen remains unidentified. The CDR3 runs to 15 residues. CDR1 is MNHNS, CDR2 SASEGT, per germline. The V end was cut by 5 bases, the J end by 6 bases, with 16 bases between. TCRdb passed the reads through MiXCR, listing each CDR3 protein once. The sample holds 700,000 to 950,000 distinct CDR3 sequences, 30% to 35% seen once. This specimen comes from a study of T cell repertoires in cytomegalovirus infection. For the study at large: HLA-B-restricted CMV epitopes that are well studied, plus recently identified HLA-C-restricted ones, were used by the study. An indication of both CMV infection and matching HLA type came from public TCR beta signatures. General study findings and limits: Identification of carriers of CMV plus the relevant HLA was achieved through cumulative public TCR beta family frequency.

The receptor's source is a human donor in good health (CMV status not recorded). Some clones in this sample may be carry-over from other donors' samples. The genes are TRBV6-1 and TRBJ2-2; D gene unclear. Specimen: cultured CD8+ T cells from PBMCs, collected from culture after CMV antigen stimulation. The CDR3 DNA is TGTGCCAGCAGTCCACGGTCGACCCTTTCCGGGGAGCTGTTTTTT. Translation: CASSPRSTLSGELFF.